This TCR beta chain was profiled in a study of T cell repertoires in cytomegalovirus infection. Across the whole study: Both recently identified HLA-C-restricted and well-studied HLA-B-restricted CMV epitopes were used in the study. Public TCR beta signatures were indicative of both CMV infection and a matching HLA type. Study observations and caveats: Frequencies of public TCR beta families were cumulated, and this identified carriers of CMV plus the relevant HLA. HLA-C-restricted TCR beta clonotypes specific for CMV led the ex vivo response.

Using its own MiXCR run on the reads, TCRdb lists one record per CDR3 protein. The sample has a few hundred thousand distinct CDR3 sequences, around 25% seen once; the top ten hold 13%. The V end lost 5 bases, the J end lost 5 bases, and 9 bases lay between the germline ends. Germline assignment: CDR1 MNHNY and CDR2 SVGAGI (reference sequence). The CDR3 loop spans 12 amino acids. This clonotype was counted between two and nine times. Its target is not known. The TCR originated in a human donor in good health (CMV status not recorded). Some clones in this sample may be carry-over from other donors' samples. V gene TRBV6-6 combines with J gene TRBJ2-5; D gene ambiguous. The input for sequencing was cultured PBMCs, taken from culture after CMV antigen stimulation. In nucleotides, the CDR3 is TGTGCCAGCAGTCAAGGAGAGGAGACCCAGTACTTC. Protein: CASSQGEETQYF.